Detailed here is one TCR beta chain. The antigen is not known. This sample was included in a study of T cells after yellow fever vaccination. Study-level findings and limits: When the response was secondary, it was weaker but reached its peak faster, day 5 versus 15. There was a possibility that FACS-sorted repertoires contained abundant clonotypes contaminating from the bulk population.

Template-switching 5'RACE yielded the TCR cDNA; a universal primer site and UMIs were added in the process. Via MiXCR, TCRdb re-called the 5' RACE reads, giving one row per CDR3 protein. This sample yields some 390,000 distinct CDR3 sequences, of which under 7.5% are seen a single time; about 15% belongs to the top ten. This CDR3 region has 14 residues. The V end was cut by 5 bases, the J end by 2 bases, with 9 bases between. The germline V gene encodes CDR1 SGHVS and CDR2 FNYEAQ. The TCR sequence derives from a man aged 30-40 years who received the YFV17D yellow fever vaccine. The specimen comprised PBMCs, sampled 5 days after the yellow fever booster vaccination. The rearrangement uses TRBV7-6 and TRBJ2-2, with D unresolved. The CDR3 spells CASSPRVNTGELFF. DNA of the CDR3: TGTGCCAGCAGCCCCCGGGTCAACACCGGGGAGCTGTTTTTT.